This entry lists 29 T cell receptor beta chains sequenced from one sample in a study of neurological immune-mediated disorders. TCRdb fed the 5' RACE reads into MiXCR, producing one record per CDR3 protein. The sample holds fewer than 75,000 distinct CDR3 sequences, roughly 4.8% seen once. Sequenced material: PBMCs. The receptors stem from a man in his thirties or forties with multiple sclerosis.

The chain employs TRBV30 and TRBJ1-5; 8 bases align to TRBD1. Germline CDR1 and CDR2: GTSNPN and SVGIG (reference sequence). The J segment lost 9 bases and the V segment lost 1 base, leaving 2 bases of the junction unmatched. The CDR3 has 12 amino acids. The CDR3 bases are TGTGCCTGGAGTGATGGGACAGGGCCCCAGCATTTT. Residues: CAWSDGTGPQHF.

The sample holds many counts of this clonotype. In DNA form, the CDR3 reads TGTGCCAGCAGTTCCGACAGGGTGGGCGATACGCAGTATTTT. Protein: CASSSDRVGDTQYF. This chain links TRBV12-3 or TRBV12-4 with TRBJ2-3; 7 bases align to TRBD1. This CDR3 has 14 amino acids. V dropped 4 bases and J dropped 6; count of bases not matched to a gene: 7.

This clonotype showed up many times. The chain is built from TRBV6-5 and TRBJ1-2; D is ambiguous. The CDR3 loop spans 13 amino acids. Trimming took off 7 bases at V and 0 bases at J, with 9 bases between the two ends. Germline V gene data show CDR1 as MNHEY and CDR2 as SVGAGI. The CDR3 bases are TGTGCCAGCAAGGATCTGTCTAACTATGGCTACACCTTC. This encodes CASKDLSNYGYTF.

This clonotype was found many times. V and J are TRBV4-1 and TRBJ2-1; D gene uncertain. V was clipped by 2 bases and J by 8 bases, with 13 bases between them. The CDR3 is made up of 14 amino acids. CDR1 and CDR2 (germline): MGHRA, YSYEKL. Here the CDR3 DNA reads TGCGCCAGCAGCCAAACTCTCCAGGTTGATGAGCAGTTCTTC. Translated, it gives CASSQTLQVDEQFF.

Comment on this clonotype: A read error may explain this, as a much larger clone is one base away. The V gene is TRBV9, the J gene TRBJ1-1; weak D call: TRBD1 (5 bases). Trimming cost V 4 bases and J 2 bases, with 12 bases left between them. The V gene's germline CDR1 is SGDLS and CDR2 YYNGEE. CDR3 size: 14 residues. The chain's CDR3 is CASSTGKGNTEAFF. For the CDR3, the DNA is TGTGCCAGCAGCACAGGAAAGGGCAACACTGAAGCTTTCTTT.

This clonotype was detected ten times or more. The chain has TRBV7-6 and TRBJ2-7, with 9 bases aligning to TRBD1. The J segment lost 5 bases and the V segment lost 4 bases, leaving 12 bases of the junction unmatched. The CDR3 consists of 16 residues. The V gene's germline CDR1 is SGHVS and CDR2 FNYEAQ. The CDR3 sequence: CASSSTPRTGDNEQYF. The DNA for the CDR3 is TGTGCCAGCAGCTCTACCCCCAGGACAGGGGATAACGAGCAGTACTTC.

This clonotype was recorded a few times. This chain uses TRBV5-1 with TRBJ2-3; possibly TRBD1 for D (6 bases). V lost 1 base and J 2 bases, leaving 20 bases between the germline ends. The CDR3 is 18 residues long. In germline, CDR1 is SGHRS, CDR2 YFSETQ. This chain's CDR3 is CASSLPVDRTYFTDTQYF. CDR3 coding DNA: TGCGCCAGCAGCTTGCCCGTAGACAGGACCTACTTCACAGATACGCAGTATTTT.

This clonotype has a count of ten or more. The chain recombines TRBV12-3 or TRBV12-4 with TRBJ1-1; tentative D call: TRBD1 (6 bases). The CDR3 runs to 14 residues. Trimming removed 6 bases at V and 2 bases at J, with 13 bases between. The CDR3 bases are TGTGCCAGCAGCCTGAGCAGGGGTAACACTGAAGCTTTCTTT. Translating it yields CASSLSRGNTEAFF.

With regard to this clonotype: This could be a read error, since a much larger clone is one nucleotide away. The CDR3 reads CASIDRDRSTEAFF. Here the CDR3 DNA reads TGTGCCAGCATCGACAGGGACAGAAGCACTGAAGCTTTCTTT. This sequence joins TRBV6-5 and TRBJ1-1; 7 bases align to TRBD1. The CDR3 sequence is 14 residues long. The junction had 9 bases not matched to a gene; V was cut back by 7 bases and J by 4 bases. Germline values: CDR1 MNHEY, CDR2 SVGAGI.

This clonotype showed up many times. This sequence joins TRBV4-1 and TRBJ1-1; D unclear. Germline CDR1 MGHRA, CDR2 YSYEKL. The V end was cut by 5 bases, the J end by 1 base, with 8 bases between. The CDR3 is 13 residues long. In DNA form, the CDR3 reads TGCGCCAGCAGCGCACGACAGAACACTGAAGCTTTCTTT. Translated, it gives CASSARQNTEAFF.

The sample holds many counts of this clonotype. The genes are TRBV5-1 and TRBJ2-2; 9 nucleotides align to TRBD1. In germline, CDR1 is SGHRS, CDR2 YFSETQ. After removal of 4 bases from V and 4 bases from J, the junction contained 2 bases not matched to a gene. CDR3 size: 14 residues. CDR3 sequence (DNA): TGCGCCAGCAGCGGACAGGGGAGCACCGGGGAGCTGTTTTTT. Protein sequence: CASSGQGSTGELFF.

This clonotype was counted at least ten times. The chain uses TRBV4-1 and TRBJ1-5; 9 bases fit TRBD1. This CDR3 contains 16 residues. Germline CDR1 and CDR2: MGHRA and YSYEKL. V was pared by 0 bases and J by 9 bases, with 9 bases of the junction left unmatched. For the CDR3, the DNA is TGCGCCAGCAGCCAAGATGGGACAGGGACCGTGCGGCCCCAGCATTTT. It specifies CASSQDGTGTVRPQHF.

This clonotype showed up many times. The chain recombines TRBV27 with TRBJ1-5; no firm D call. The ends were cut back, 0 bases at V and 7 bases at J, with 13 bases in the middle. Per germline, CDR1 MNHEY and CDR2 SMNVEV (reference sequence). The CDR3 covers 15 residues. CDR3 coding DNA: TGTGCCAGCAGTTTATCGTTCGGGGTTGGACAGCCCCAGCATTTT. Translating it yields CASSLSFGVGQPQHF.

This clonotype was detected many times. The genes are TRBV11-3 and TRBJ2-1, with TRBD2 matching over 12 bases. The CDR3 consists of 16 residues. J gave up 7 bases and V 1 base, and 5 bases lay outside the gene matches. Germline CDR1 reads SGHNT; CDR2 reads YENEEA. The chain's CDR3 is CASSLGASGGANEQFF. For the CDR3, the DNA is TGTGCCAGCAGCTTAGGTGCTAGCGGGGGGGCGAATGAGCAGTTCTTC.

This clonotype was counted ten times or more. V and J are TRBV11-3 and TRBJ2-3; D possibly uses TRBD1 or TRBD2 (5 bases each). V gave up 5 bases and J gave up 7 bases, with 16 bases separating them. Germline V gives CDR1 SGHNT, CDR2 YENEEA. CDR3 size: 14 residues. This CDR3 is CASSPGRGRHTQYF. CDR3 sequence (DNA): TGTGCCAGCAGCCCGGGACGGGGCCGGCATACGCAGTATTTT.

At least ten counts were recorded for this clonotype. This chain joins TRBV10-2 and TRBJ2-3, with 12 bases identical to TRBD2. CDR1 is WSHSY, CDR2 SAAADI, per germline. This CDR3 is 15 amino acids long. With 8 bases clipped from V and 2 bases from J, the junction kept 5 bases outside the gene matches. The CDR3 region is CASALAGGPTDTQYF. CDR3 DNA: TGCGCCAGCGCCCTAGCGGGGGGGCCCACAGATACGCAGTATTTT.

For the CDR3, the DNA is TGTGCGTGGGGTCAGCCCCAGCATTTT. Translating it yields CAWGQPQHF. This chain uses TRBV6-6 with TRBJ1-5; no clear D gene. CDR1 and CDR2 from the germline V gene are MNHNY and SVGAGI (reference sequence). This CDR3 has 9 amino acids.

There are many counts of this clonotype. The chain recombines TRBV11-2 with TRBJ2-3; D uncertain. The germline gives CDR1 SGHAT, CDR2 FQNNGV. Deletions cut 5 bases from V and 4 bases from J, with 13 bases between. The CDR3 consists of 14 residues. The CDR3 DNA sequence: TGTGCCAGCAGCCTCGGGCAAAGTGCAGATACGCAGTATTTT. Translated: CASSLGQSADTQYF.

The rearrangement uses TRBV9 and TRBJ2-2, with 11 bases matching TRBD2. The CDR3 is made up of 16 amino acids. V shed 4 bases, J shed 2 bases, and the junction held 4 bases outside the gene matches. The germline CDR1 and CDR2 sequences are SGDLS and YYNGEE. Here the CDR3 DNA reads TGTGCCAGCAGCTTCGGGACTAGCGGAAACACCGGGGAGCTGTTTTTT. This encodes CASSFGTSGNTGELFF. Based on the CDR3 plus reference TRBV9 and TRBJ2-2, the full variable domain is DSGVTQTPKHLITATGQRVTLRCSPRSGDLSVYWYQQSLDQGLQFLIQYYNGEERAKGNILERFSAQQFPDLHSELNLSSLELGDSALYFCASSFGTSGNTGELFFGEGSRLTVL.

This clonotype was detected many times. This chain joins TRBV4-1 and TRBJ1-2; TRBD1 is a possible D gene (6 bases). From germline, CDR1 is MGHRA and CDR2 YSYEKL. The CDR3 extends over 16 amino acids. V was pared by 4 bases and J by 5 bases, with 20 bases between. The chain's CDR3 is CASSPGPLQGGYGYTF. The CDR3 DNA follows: TGCGCCAGCAGCCCCGGTCCCCTACAGGGTGGTTATGGCTACACCTTC.

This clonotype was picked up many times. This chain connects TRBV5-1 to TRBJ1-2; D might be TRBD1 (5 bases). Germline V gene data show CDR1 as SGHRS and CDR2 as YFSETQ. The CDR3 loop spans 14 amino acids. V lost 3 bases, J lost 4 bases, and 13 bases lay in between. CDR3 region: CASSSWSQGYGYTF. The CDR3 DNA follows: TGCGCCAGCAGCTCCTGGTCCCAGGGCTATGGCTACACCTTC.

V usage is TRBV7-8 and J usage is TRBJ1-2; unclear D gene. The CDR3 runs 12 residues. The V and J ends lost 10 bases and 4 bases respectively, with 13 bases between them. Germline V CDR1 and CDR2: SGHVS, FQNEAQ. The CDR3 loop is CANGPLGYGYTF. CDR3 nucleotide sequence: TGTGCCAACGGACCCCTGGGCTATGGCTACACCTTC.

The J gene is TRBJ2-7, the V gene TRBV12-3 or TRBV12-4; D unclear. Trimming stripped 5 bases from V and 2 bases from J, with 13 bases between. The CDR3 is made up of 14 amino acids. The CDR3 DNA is TGTGCCAGCAGTAAACGGAACACCCCCTACGAGCAGTACTTC. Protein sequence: CASSKRNTPYEQYF.

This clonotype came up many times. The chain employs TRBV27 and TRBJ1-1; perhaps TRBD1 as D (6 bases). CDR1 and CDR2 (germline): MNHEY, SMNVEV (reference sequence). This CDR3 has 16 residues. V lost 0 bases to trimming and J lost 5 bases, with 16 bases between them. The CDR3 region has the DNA TGTGCCAGCAGTTTATCGATTGGGGGCCTACGAACTGAAGCTTTCTTT. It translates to CASSLSIGGLRTEAFF.

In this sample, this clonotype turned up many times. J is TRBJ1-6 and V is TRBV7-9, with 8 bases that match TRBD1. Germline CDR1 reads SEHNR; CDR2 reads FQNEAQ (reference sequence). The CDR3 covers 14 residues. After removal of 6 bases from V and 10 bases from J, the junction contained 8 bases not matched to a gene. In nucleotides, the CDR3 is TGTGCCAGCAGGACGGACAGGGAACTATCACCCCTCCACTTT. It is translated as CASRTDRELSPLHF. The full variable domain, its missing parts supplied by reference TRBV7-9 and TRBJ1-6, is DTGVSQNPRHKITKRGQNVTFRCDPISEHNRLYWYRQTLGQGPEFLTYFQNEAQLEKSRLLSDRFSAERPKGSFSTLEIQRTEQGDSAMYLCASRTDRELSPLHFGNGTRLTVT.

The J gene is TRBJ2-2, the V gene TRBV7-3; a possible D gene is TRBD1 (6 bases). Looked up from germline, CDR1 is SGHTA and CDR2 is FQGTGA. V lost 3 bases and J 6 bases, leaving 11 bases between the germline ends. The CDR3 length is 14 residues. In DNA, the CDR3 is TGTGCCAGCAGCTTGACAGGCCCTGCCGGGGAGCTGTTTTTT. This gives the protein CASSLTGPAGELFF.

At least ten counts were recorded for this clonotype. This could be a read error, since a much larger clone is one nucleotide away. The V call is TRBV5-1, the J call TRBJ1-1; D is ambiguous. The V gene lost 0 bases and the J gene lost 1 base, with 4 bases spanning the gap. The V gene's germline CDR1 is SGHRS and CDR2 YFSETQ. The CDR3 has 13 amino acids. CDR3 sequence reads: CASSLGKNTEAFF. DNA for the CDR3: TGCGCCAGCAGCTTGGGAAAGAACACTGAAGCTTTCTTT.

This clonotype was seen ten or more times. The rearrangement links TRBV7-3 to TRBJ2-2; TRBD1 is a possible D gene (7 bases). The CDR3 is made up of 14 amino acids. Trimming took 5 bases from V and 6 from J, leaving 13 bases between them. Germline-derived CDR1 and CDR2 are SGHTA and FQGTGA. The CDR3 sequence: CASSPRGEAGELFF. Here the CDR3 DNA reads TGTGCCAGCAGCCCCAGGGGGGAGGCCGGGGAGCTGTTTTTT. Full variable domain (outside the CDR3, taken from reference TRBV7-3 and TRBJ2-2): GAGVSQTPSNKVTEKGKYVELRCDPISGHTALYWYRQSLGQGPEFLIYFQGTGAADDSGLPNDRFFAVRPEGSVSTLKIQRTERGDSAVYLCASSPRGEAGELFFGEGSRLTVL.

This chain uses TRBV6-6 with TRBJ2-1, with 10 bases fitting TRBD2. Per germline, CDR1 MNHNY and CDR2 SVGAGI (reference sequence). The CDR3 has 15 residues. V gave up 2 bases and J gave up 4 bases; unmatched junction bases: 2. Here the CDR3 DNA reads TGTGCCAGCAGTTACCTGACTAGCGGGTACAATGAGCAGTTCTTC. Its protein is CASSYLTSGYNEQFF.